This TCR beta chain was captured in a study of sequential checkpoint blockade in melanoma. Study overall: Randomization was 1:1 between first-line nivolumab→ipilimumab and ipilimumab→nivolumab. Each arm's sequence ended with maintenance nivolumab.

In germline, CDR1 is SGDLS, CDR2 YYNGEE. Trimming at V came to 4 bases and at J to 6 bases, leaving 11 bases not matched to a gene. The CDR3 sequence is 16 residues long. Some clones are missing from TCRdb's copy, which holds only in-frame ones; the method was immunoSEQ multiplex PCR. The data show about 28,000 clones, roughly nine tenths seen once. Specified treatment: randomized to nivolumab then ipilimumab (arm A) or the reverse (arm B). DNA-damaging chemotherapy had not been given to any patient beforehand. From thawed PBMCs, live CD3+CD8+ cells negative for CD19 and CD56 were sorted. The V call is TRBV9, the J call TRBJ2-1; 9 bases align to TRBD2. This specimen was CD8+ T cells sorted from blood (inferred from file names), taken from a patient given nivolumab and ipilimumab in sequence. The TCR sequence derives from a human donor with melanoma. The chain's CDR3 is CASSLLTSGAGNEQFF. Written as DNA, the CDR3 is TGTGCCAGCAGCTTACTGACTAGCGGAGCGGGCAATGAGCAGTTCTTC.